This record covers a single T cell receptor beta chain. Unmatched junction bases numbered 8, after V lost 5 bases and J lost 10 bases. Germline values: CDR1 SGHVS, CDR2 FNYEAQ. The CDR3 has 13 residues. This sample stems from a study of blood T cell repertoires in COVID-19. As for the study in general: Acute and convalescent COVID-19 samples came from the United States, Italy and Spain. Sources were T cells, B-cell-depleted T cells, or PBMCs; the material itself was cDNA or gDNA.

Study processing details: Amplifying reference gene primers gave estimates of nucleated cell counts. TCRdb keeps only in-frame clones here, not all; method: immunoSEQ multiplex PCR. The DNA was the basis for D and trimming; V, J and clone size are from that table. The data show approximately 180,000 clones, with approximately 83% seen just once and 11% held by the top ten. The chain is built from TRBV7-6 and TRBJ2-1, with 7 bases matching TRBD2. The specimen was peripheral blood. This receptor was taken from a human donor with active or convalescent COVID-19. The donor label of this sample is uncertain. CDR3 nucleotides: TGTGCCAGCAGCAGACCCGCAGCGGGGGAGCAGTTCTTC. The encoded protein is CASSRPAAGEQFF.